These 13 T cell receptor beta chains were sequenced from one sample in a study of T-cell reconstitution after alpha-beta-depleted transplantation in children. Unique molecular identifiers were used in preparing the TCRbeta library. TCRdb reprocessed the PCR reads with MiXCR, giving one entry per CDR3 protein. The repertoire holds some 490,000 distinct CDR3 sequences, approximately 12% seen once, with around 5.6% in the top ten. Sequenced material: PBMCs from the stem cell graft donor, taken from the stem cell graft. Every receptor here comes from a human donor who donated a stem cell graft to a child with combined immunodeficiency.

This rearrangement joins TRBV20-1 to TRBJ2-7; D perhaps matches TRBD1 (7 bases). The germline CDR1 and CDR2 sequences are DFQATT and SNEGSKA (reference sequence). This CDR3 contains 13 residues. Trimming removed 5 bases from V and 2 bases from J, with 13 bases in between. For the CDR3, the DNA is TGCAGTGCTGTGCGGGACAGCCCCTACGAGCAGTACTTC. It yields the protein CSAVRDSPYEQYF.

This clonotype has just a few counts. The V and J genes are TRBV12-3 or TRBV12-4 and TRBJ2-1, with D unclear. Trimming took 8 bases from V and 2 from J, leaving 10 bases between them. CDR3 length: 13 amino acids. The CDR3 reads CASRAVPYNEQFF. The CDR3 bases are TGTGCCAGCCGGGCGGTACCCTACAATGAGCAGTTCTTC.

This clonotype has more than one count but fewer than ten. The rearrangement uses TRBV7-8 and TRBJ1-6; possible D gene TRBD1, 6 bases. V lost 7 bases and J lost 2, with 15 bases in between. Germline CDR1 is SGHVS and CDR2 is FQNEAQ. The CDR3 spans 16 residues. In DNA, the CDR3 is TGTGCCAGCACCCTGGGGGGGGGCGCCTATAATTCACCCCTCCACTTT. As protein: CASTLGGGAYNSPLHF.

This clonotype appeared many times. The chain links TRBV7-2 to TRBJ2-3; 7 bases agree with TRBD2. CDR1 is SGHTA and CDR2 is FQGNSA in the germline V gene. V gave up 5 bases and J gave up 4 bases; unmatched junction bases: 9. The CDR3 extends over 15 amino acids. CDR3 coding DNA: TGTGCCAGCAGCCCCTGGACTAGTGTGTCAGATACGCAGTATTTT. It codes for CASSPWTSVSDTQYF. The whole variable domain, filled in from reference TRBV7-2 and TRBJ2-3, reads GAGVSQSPSNKVTEKGKDVELRCDPISGHTALYWYRQSLGQGLEFLIYFQGNSAPDKSGLPSDRFSAERTGGSVSTLTIQRTQQEDSAVYLCASSPWTSVSDTQYFGPGTRLTVL.

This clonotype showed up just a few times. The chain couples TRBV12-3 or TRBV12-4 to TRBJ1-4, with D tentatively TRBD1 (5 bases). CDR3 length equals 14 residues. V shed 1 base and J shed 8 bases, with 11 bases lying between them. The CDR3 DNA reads TGTGCCAGCAGTTTAGGGGGAAGGGACGAAAAACTGTTTTTT. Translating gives CASSLGGRDEKLFF.

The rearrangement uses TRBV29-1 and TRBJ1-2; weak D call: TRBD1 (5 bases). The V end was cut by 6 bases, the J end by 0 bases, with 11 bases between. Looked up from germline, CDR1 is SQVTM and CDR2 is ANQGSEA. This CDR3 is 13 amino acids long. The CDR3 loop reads CSVLDTTNYGYTF. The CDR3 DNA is TGCAGCGTGCTGGACACTACTAACTATGGCTACACCTTC.

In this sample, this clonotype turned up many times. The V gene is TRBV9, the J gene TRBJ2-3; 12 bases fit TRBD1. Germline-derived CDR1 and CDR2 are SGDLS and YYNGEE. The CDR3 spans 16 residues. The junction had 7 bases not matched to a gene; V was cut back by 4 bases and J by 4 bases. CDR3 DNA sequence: TGTGCCAGCAGCACCCGGGACAGGGGGCTGGCAGATACGCAGTATTTT. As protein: CASSTRDRGLADTQYF.

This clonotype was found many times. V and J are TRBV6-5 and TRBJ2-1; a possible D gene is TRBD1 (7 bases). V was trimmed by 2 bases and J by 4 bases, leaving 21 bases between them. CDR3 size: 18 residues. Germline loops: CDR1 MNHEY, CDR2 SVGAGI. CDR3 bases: TGTGCCAGCAGTTACCGGGCAGGGGGACAAGCGGGTTACAATGAGCAGTTCTTC. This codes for CASSYRAGGQAGYNEQFF.

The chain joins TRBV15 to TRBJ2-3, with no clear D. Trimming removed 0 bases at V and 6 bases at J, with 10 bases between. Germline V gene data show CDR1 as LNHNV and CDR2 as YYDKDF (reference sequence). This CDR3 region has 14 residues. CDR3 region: CATSRDRAIDTQYF. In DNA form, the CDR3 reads TGTGCCACCAGCAGAGATCGGGCTATCGATACGCAGTATTTT.

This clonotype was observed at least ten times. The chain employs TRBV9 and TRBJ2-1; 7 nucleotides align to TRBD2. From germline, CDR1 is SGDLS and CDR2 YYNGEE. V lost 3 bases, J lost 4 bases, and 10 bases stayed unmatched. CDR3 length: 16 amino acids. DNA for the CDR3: TGTGCCAGCAGCGCCCTTTCAGCGGGGACTTACAATGAGCAGTTCTTC. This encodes CASSALSAGTYNEQFF. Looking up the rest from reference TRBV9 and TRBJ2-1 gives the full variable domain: DSGVTQTPKHLITATGQRVTLRCSPRSGDLSVYWYQQSLDQGLQFLIQYYNGEERAKGNILERFSAQQFPDLHSELNLSSLELGDSALYFCASSALSAGTYNEQFFGPGTRLTVL.

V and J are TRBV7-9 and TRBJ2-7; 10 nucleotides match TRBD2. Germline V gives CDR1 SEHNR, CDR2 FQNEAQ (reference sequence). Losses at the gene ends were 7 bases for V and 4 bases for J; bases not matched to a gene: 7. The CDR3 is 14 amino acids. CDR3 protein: CASTKAGGGYEQYF. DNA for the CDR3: TGTGCCAGCACCAAAGCGGGAGGGGGATACGAGCAGTACTTC.

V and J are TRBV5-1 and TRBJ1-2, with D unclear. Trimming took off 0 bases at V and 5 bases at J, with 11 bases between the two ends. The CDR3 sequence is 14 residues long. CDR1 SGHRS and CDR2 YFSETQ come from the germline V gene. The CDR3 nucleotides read TGCGCCAGCAGCTTGGAGGGCAGACCTTATGGCTACACCTTC. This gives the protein CASSLEGRPYGYTF.

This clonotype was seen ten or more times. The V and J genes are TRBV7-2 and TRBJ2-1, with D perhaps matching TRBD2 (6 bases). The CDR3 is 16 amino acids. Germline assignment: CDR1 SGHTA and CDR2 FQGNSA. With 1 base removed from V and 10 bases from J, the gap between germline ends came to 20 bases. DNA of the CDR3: TGTGCCAGCAGCTTAGAAGGTTTCGGCGGGATGTGGGAGCAGTTCTTC. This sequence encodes CASSLEGFGGMWEQFF.